This T cell receptor beta chain is drawn from a study of Ad26.COV2.S vaccination and SARS-CoV-2 variants. Treatment here: about 20 received Ad26.COV2.S at low or high dose, single or two shots; about 5 received placebo; per-sample allocation not given. Samples came from day 63 after the first vaccine or placebo injection. Comment on this clone: Its specificity is unknown.

The CDR3 contains 16 residues. The germline CDR1 and CDR2 sequences are SGDLS and YYNGEE. V lost 0 bases, J lost 0 bases, and 13 bases lay in between. The table came from immunoSEQ multiplex PCR; TCRdb's copy has only in-frame clones and leaves some out. The data show about 440,000 clones, 90% seen once. Broader study findings: Substantial breadth in spike-specific CD8+ and CD4+ T cell responses was reportedly seen after vaccination.

The V call is TRBV9, the J call TRBJ2-7, with D perhaps TRBD1 or TRBD2 (6 bases each). Source: peripheral blood, taken in a trial of Ad26.COV2.S vaccine versus placebo. This receptor was identified in a person aged 18-65 years who received the Ad26.COV2.S COVID-19 vaccine or a placebo. DNA for the CDR3: TGTGCCAGCAGCGTAGGTTGGGGGGCGAGCTCCTACGAGCAGTACTTC. Its protein is CASSVGWGASSYEQYF.